These 5 T cell receptor beta chains came from one sample sequenced in a study of blood T cell repertoires in COVID-19. Using immunoSEQ multiplex PCR, the repertoire was profiled, and TCRdb retains in-frame clones only, with some absent. The sample gives roughly 350,000 clones, 75% to 90% of which show up once; around 6% is in the top ten. The sequencing input was peripheral blood. The receptors come from a woman aged 50 to 60 with COVID-19, enrolled during active disease.

The chain uses TRBV19 and TRBJ2-2; 11 bases align to TRBD2. V gave up 4 bases and J gave up 2 bases; unmatched junction bases: 3. There are 16 residues in the CDR3. Germline CDR1 is LNHDA and CDR2 is SQIVND (reference sequence). The CDR3 protein is CASSRGLAANTGELFF. CDR3 DNA: TGTGCCAGTAGTAGGGGACTAGCGGCTAACACCGGGGAGCTGTTTTTT.

V and J are TRBV11-3 and TRBJ1-2, with TRBD1 matching over 7 bases. The CDR3 spans 16 residues. V dropped 5 bases and J dropped 8; count of bases not matched to a gene: 17. Germline V gene lookup returns CDR1 SGHNT and CDR2 YENEEA. The CDR3 region has the DNA TGTGCCAGCAGCCGCGGATCCAGGGGGGCGGTCGGGGGCTACACCTTC. Translation gives CASSRGSRGAVGGYTF.

This clone was observed a single time. An end of the junction differs from the germline gene, which may be a read error. The V call is TRBV10-3, the J call TRBJ2-5; 8 nucleotides align to TRBD1. CDR1 is ENHRY and CDR2 is SYGVKD in the germline V gene. The CDR3 totals 14 residues. CDR3 sequence reads: CAISTQGDQETQYF. The CDR3 DNA reads TGTGCCATCAGTACACAGGGGGACCAGGAGACCCAGTACTTC.

This chain connects TRBV7-7 to TRBJ2-2; TRBD1 is a possible D gene (6 bases). V lost 5 bases and J 1 base, leaving 8 bases between the germline ends. From germline, CDR1 is SSHAT and CDR2 FNYEAQ (reference sequence). There are 14 residues in the CDR3. The CDR3 DNA reads TGTGCCAGCAGCAGGGGACAGAACACCGGGGAGCTGTTTTTT. Translation gives CASSRGQNTGELFF.

The chain joins TRBV11-3 to TRBJ2-2; 8 nucleotides line up with TRBD1. Germline trimming cut 5 bases from V and 6 bases from J; bases unmatched to any gene: 8. Germline CDR1 and CDR2: SGHNT and YENEEA. The length of the CDR3 is 15 residues. The CDR3 DNA is TGTGCCAGCAGCATAGGGACAGGTACGGCCGGGGAGCTGTTTTTT. Its protein is CASSIGTGTAGELFF.